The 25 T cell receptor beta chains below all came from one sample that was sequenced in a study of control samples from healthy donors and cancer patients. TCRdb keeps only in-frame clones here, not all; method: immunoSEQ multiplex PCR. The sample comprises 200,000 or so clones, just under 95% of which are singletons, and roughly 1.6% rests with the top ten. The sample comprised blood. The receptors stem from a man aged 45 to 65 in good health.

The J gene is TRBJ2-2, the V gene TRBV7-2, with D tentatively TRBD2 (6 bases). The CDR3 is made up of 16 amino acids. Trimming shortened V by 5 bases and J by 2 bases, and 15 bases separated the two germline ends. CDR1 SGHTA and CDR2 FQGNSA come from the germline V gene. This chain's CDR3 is CASSRLGGSNTGELFF. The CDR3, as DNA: TGTGCCAGCAGCAGACTCGGGGGATCCAACACCGGGGAGCTGTTTTTT.

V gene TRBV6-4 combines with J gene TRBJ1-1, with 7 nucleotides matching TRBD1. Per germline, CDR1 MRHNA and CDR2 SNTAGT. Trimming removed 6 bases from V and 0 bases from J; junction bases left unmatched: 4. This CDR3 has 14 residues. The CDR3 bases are TGTGCCAGCAGAGGACAGGCGATGAACACTGAAGCTTTCTTT. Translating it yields CASRGQAMNTEAFF.

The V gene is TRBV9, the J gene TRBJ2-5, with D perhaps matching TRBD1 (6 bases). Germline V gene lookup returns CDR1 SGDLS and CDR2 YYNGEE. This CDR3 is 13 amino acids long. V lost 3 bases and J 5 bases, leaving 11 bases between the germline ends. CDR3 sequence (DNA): TGTGCCAGCAGCGCCAGGGGTGAGGAGACCCAGTACTTC. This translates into CASSARGEETQYF.

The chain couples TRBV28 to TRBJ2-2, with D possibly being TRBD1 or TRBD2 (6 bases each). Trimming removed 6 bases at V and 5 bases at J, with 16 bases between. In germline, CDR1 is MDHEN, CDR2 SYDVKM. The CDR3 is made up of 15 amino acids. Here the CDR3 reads CASRVLGGGTGELFF. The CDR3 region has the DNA TGTGCCAGCAGGGTCCTAGGAGGGGGAACCGGGGAGCTGTTTTTT.

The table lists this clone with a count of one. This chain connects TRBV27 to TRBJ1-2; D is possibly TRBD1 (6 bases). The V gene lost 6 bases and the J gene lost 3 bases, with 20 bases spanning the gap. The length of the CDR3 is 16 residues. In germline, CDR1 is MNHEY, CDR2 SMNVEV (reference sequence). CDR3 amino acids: CASRGSGRGIYYGYTF. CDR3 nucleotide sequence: TGTGCCAGCAGGGGGTCCGGGAGGGGGATTTACTATGGCTACACCTTC.

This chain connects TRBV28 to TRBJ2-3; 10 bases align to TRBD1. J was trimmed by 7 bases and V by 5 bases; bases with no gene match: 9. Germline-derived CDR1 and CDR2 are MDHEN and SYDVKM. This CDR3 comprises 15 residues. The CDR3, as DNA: TGTGCCAGCAGTCCGGGGGGACAGGGGCTACATACGCAGTATTTT. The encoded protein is CASSPGGQGLHTQYF.

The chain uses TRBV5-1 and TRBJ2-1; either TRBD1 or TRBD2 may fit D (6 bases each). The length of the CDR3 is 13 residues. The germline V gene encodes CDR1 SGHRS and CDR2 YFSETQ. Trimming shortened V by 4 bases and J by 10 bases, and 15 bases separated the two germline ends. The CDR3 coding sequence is TGCGCCAGCAGCACACAGGGAGGCGGGGAGCAGTTCTTC. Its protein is CASSTQGGGEQFF. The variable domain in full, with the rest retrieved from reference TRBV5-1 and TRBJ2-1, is KAGVTQTPRYLIKTRGQQVTLSCSPISGHRSVSWYQQTPGQGLQFLFEYFSETQRNKGNFPGRFSGRQFSNSRSEMNVSTLELGDSALYLCASSTQGGGEQFFGPGTRLTVL.

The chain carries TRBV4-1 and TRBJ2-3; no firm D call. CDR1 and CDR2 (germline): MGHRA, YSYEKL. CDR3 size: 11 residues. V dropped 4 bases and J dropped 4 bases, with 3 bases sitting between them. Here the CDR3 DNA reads TGCGCCAGCAGCCTGGCAGATACGCAGTATTTT. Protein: CASSLADTQYF.

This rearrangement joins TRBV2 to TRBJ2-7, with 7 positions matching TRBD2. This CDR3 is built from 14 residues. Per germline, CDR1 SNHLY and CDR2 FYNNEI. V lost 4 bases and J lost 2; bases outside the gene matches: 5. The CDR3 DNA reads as TGTGCCAGCAGTGTTATAGGACTAGCCTACGAGCAGTACGTC. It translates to CASSVIGLAYEQYV.

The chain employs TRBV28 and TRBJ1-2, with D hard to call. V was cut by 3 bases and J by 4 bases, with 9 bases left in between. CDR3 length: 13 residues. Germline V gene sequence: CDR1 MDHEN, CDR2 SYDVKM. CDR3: CASSFPGLYGYTF. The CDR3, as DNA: TGTGCCAGCAGTTTTCCAGGACTCTATGGCTACACCTTC.

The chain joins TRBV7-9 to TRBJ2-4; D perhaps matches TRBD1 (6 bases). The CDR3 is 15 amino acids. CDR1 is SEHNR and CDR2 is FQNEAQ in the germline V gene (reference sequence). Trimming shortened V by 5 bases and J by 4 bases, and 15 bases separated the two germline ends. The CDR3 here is CASSPQSDRKNIQYF. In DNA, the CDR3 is TGTGCCAGCAGCCCCCAGTCGGACAGAAAAAACATTCAGTACTTC.

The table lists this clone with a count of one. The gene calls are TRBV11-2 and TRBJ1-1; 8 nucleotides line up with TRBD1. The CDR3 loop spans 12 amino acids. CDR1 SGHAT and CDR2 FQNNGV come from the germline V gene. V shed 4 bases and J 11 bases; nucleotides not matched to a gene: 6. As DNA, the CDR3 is TGTGCCAGCAGCTCCATGGACAGGGTCGCTTTCTTT. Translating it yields CASSSMDRVAFF.

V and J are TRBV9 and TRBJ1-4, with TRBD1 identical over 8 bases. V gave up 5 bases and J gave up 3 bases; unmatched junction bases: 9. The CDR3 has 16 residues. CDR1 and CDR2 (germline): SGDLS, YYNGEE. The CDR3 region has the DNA TGTGCCAGCAGTGCACAGGGGGGTTTAGCTAATGAAAAACTGTTTTTT. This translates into CASSAQGGLANEKLFF.

The CDR3 DNA follows: TGTGCCTGGAGTGTTGTCAGGGGGTATCTCTCTGGGGCCAACGTCCTGACTTTC. It is translated as CAWSVVRGYLSGANVLTF. This chain connects TRBV30 to TRBJ2-6; 7 nucleotides line up with TRBD1. Germline CDR1 and CDR2: GTSNPN and SVGIG (reference sequence). The CDR3 sequence is 18 residues long. The trim removed 0 bases at V and 0 bases at J, leaving 8 bases unmatched.

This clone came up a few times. CDR3 in DNA: TGTGCCAGCAGCCCAGACCGGACCTATGGCTACACCTTC. Its translation: CASSPDRTYGYTF. This sequence joins TRBV14 and TRBJ1-2; D ambiguous. With 4 bases removed from V and 4 bases from J, the gap between germline ends came to 10 bases. Germline V lookup: CDR1 SGHDN, CDR2 FVKESK. The CDR3 has 13 amino acids.

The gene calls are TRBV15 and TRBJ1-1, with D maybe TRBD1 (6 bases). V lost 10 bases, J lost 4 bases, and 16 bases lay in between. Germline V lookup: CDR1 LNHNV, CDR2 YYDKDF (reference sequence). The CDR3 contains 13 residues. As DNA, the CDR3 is TGTGCCATCACGGGGGCCCTTGGCACTGAAGCTTTCTTT. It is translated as CAITGALGTEAFF.

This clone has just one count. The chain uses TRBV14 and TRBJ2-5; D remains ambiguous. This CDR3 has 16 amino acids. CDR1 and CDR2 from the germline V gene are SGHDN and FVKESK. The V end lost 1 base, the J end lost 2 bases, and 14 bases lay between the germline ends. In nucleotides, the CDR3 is TGTGCCAGCAGCCAAGGTGTAGAGACACGACAAGAGACCCAGTACTTC. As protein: CASSQGVETRQETQYF.

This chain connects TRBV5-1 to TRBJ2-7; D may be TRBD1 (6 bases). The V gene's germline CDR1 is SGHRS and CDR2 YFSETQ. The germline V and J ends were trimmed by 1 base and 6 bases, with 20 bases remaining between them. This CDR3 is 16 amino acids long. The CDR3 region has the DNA TGCGCCAGCAGCTTGCCCCGGACAGCGGCCTCGGGCGAGCAGTACTTC. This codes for CASSLPRTAASGEQYF. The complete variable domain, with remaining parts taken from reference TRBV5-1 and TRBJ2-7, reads KAGVTQTPRYLIKTRGQQVTLSCSPISGHRSVSWYQQTPGQGLQFLFEYFSETQRNKGNFPGRFSGRQFSNSRSEMNVSTLELGDSALYLCASSLPRTAASGEQYFGPGTRLTVT.

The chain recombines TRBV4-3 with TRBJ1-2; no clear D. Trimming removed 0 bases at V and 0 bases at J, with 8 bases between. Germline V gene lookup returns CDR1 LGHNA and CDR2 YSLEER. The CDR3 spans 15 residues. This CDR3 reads CASSQEVTSNYGYTF. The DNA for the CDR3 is TGCGCCAGCAGCCAAGAAGTCACCTCTAACTATGGCTACACCTTC.

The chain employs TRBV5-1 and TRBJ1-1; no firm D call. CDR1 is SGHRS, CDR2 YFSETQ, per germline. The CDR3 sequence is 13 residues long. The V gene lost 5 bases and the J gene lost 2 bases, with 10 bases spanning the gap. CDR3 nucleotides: TGCGCCAGCAGGACGGAGGCAAACACTGAAGCTTTCTTT. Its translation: CASRTEANTEAFF. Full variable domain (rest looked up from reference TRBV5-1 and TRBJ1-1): KAGVTQTPRYLIKTRGQQVTLSCSPISGHRSVSWYQQTPGQGLQFLFEYFSETQRNKGNFPGRFSGRQFSNSRSEMNVSTLELGDSALYLCASRTEANTEAFFGQGTRLTVV.

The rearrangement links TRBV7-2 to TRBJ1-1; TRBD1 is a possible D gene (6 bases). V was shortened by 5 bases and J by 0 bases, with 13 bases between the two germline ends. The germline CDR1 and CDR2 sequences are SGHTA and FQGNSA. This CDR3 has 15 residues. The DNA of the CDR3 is TGTGCCAGCAGCCCCAGGACAGCAATGAACACTGAAGCTTTCTTT. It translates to CASSPRTAMNTEAFF. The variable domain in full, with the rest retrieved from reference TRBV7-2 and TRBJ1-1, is GAGVSQSPSNKVTEKGKDVELRCDPISGHTALYWYRQSLGQGLEFLIYFQGNSAPDKSGLPSDRFSAERTGGSVSTLTIQRTQQEDSAVYLCASSPRTAMNTEAFFGQGTRLTVV.

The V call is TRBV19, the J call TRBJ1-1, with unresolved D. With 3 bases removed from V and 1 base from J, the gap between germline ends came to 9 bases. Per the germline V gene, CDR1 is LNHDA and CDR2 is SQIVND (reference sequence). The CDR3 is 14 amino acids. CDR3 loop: CASSIPRKNTEAFF. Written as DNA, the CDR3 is TGTGCCAGTAGTATTCCGAGGAAGAACACTGAAGCTTTCTTT.

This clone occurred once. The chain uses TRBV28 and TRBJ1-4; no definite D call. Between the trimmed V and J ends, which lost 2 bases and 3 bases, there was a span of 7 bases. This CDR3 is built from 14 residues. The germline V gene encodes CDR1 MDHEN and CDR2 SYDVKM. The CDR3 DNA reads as TGTGCCAGCAGTTTAGTACAGCCTAATGAAAAACTGTTTTTT. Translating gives CASSLVQPNEKLFF.

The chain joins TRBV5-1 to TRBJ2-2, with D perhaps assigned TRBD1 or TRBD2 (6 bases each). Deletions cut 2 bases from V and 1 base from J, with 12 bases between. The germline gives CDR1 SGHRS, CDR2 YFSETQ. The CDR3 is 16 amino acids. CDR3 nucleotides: TGCGCCAGCAGCTTACGAGGGGGAGGGAACACCGGGGAGCTGTTTTTT. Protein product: CASSLRGGGNTGELFF. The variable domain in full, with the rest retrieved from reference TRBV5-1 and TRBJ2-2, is KAGVTQTPRYLIKTRGQQVTLSCSPISGHRSVSWYQQTPGQGLQFLFEYFSETQRNKGNFPGRFSGRQFSNSRSEMNVSTLELGDSALYLCASSLRGGGNTGELFFGEGSRLTVL.

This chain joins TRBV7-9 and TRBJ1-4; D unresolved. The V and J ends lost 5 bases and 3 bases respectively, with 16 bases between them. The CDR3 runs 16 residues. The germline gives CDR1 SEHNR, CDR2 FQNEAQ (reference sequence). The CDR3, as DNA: TGTGCCAGCAGCCGTAGCTCCGGACGGCCTAATGAAAAACTGTTTTTT. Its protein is CASSRSSGRPNEKLFF.